This T cell receptor (beta chain) derives from a study of T cell responses to AZD1222 COVID-19 vaccine. The data were produced by immunoSEQ multiplex PCR, yet TCRdb's version contains in-frame clones alone and is incomplete. The table lists tens of thousands of clones, 70% to 90% of them singletons. As regards this clone: Its specificity is unknown.

Regarding the study as a whole: Per reports, nearly half of all spike-specific TCRs target regions that are unmutated in variants. Vaccine-associated CD4 TCRs spanned spike, dominant at 160-218 and 743-854. Only after the peak T cell response were repertoires sampled.

Per the germline V gene, CDR1 is MNHEY and CDR2 is SMNVEV (reference sequence). The CDR3 runs to 14 residues. V lost 2 bases, J lost 10 bases, and 12 bases lay in between. This chain joins TRBV27 and TRBJ1-6; possibly TRBD1 for D (5 bases). The sample consisted of peripheral blood, taken 28 days after the second AZD1222 dose. The clonotype was recovered from an adult who received the AZD1222 COVID-19 vaccine. The CDR3 DNA follows: TGTGCCAGCAGTTTAACCCAGGGTCCATCACCCCTCCACTTT. Amino acids: CASSLTQGPSPLHF.